This T cell receptor (beta chain) appears in the sequencing data of a study of T cell responses to AZD1222 COVID-19 vaccine. General study results and limits: Of the AZD1222 recipients, only 5 to 7 were seropositive at baseline.

Clones were read by immunoSEQ multiplex PCR, and TCRdb kept only the in-frame ones, dropping some. This sample yields 150,000 to 200,000 clones, of which 85% to 95% are seen a single time; over 0.7% belongs to the top ten. Regarding this clone: Its specificity is unknown.

The CDR3 loop spans 17 amino acids. Trimming removed 3 bases at V and 9 bases at J, with 22 bases between. Germline CDR1 is SGDLS and CDR2 is YYNGEE. The specimen was peripheral blood, collected on day 0 of AZD1222 vaccination. The clonotype was recovered from an adult in good health. The chain uses TRBV9 and TRBJ1-6; possible D gene TRBD1, 5 bases. The CDR3 region has the DNA TGTGCCAGCAGCGGGGACCCGGGGTTTCATATCCGTTCACCCCTCCACTTT. This codes for CASSGDPGFHIRSPLHF.